Reported below is one TCR beta chain. No antigen is known for it. This entry comes from a study of chemoradiotherapy in HPV16-positive cancers. Findings of the study overall: Candidate HPV-specific clones and E7-related TCR motifs grew in tumor during treatment. For HPV16-positive patients, expanding HPV-responsive T cells associated with longer recurrence-free survival.

The table came from immunoSEQ multiplex PCR; TCRdb's copy has only in-frame clones and leaves some out. The table records about 9,200 clones, around 80% of them present only once. This CDR3 contains 14 residues. The germline V gene encodes CDR1 SGHAT and CDR2 FQNNGV. J was trimmed by 9 bases and V by 1 base; bases with no gene match: 5. Sample collection occurred from a patient who underwent chemoradiotherapy. The chain carries TRBV11-2 and TRBJ2-1, with 8 bases lining up with TRBD1. The sequence was obtained from a human donor with HPV-associated anogenital cancer. In DNA form, the CDR3 reads TGTGCCAGCAGCTTAGTTCCAGGGGGCATTGAGCAGTTCTTC. It specifies CASSLVPGGIEQFF.